This TCR beta chain was retrieved from a study of vaccination and CD4 T cells after COVID-19. By proportion, this clonotype is large. Its target is unknown. The V end lost 2 bases, the J end lost 1 base, and 6 bases lay between the germline ends. Looked up from germline, CDR1 is MNHEY and CDR2 is SVGAGI. This CDR3 contains 13 residues. Scientists ran DNA taken from cultured CD4+ T cells through the Oncomine TCR Beta short-read assay for sequencing. Cultured CD4+ T cells yielded the extracted genomic DNA. In TCRdb, the PCR reads were re-called with MiXCR into one record per CDR3 protein. Found here are several hundred distinct CDR3 sequences, about 10% of them singletons; the top ten hold about a quarter. Sample treatment: roughly 11-day PBMC culture with coronavirus spike peptide pools or control peptides (ViraFEST assay). Collection of the unexposed donor's CD4+ T cells took place before the COVID-19 pandemic (2011-2018).

The chain links TRBV6-5 to TRBJ2-7; D call uncertain. This receptor was obtained from a human donor in good health. The sequenced sample consisted of CD4+ T cells from blood, cultured in vitro. The CDR3 loop reads CASSYGESYEQYF. The CDR3 DNA is TGTGCCAGCAGTTACGGGGAATCCTACGAGCAGTACTTC.